Detailed here is one TCR beta chain. This specimen belongs to a study of blood T cell repertoires in COVID-19. Original data processing: Estimation of nucleated cell counts was performed using reference gene primer amplification. Assay: immunoSEQ multiplex PCR; the TCRdb copy retains only in-frame clones and omits some. The V and J calls and clone size were taken over from that table, and D and trimming were inferred from the DNA. The sample lists a few hundred thousand clones; 65% to 85% were seen once. Trimming stripped 1 base from V and 5 bases from J, with 11 bases between. Germline V gene lookup returns CDR1 SGHRS and CDR2 YFSETQ. The CDR3 sequence is 14 residues long.

The specimen was peripheral blood. The receptor was isolated from a person between 70 and 80 years old with COVID-19, enrolled during active disease. V is TRBV5-1 and J is TRBJ2-3, with D uncertain. The DNA of the CDR3 is TGCGCCAGCAGCTTGTCCAACTTTCTAGATACGCAGTATTTT. Residues: CASSLSNFLDTQYF.